The T cell receptor (beta chain) under discussion was sequenced for a study of regulatory T cells in long-lasting Graves disease. Study background: It was over 5 years of antithyroid drugs, with positive TSH receptor antibodies, that meant persistent Graves' disease. General study findings and limits: In persistent patients, shared public clonotypes (more than 2,500) outnumbered those in new patients (approximately 880). Lower TCR diversity characterized persistent Graves' patients relative to newly diagnosed patients.

Construction of TCR beta libraries relied on iRepertoire HTBI primers and on Arm-PCR targeting CDR3 regions. TCRdb called the multiplex PCR reads again in MiXCR, with one record for every CDR3 protein. The sample carries roughly 500,000 distinct CDR3 sequences, about 22% recorded once. CDR3 length equals 13 residues. J gave up 8 bases and V 7 bases, and 7 bases lay outside the gene matches. CDR1 and CDR2 (germline): DFQATT, SNEGSKA (reference sequence). The time point was: persistent/refractory GD, antithyroid drugs over 5 years with positive TRAb. Preparation of the TCR library used RNA extracted from PBMCs. Notes on this clonotype: Its target is unknown.

This clonotype was sampled from a female donor with Graves disease. Material: peripheral blood mononuclear cells (PBMCs), obtained when the disease was refractory, from a patient treated with antithyroid drugs. The V gene is TRBV20-1, the J gene TRBJ2-1; the match to TRBD2 covers 11 bases. CDR3 nucleotide sequence: TGCAGTGTGACTAGCGGGGCAGTGTATGAGCAGTTCTTC. Protein: CSVTSGAVYEQFF.